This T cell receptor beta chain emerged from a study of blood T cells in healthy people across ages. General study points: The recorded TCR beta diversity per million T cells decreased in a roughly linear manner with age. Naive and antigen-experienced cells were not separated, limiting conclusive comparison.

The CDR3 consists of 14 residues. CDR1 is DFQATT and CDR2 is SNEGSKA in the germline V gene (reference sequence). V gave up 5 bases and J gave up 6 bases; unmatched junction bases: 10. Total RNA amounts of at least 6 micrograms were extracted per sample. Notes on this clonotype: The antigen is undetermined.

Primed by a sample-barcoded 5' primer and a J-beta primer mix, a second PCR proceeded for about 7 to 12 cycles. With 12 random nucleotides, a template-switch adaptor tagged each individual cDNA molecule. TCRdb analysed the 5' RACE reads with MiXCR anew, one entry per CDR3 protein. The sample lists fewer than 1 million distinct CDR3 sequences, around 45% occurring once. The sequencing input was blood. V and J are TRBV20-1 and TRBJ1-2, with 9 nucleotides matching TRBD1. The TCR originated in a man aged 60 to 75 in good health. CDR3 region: CSAFWTGVKDGYTF. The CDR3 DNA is TGCAGTGCTTTTTGGACAGGGGTGAAGGATGGCTACACCTTC.